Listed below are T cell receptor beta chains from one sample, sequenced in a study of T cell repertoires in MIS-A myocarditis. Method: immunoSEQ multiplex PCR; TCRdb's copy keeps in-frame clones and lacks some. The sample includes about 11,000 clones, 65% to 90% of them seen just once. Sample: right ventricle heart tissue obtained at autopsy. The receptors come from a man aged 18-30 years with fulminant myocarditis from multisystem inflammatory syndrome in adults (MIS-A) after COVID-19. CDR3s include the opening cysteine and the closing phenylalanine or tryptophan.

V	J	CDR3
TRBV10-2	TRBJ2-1	CASRSPGLSYNEQFF
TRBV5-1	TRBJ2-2	CASSRGLAGVGGELFF
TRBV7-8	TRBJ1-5	CASSLLAPQPQHF
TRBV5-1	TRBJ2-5	CASSFGGYQETQYF
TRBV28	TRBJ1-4	CASSLYQGNPRWGLFF
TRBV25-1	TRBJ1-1	CASSLQGITEAFF
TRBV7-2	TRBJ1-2	CASSPLGDRGYGYTF
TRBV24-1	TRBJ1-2	CATSDVGQGYGYTF
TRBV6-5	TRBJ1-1	CASSYRTEAFF
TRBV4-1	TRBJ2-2	CASSQGQNTGELFF
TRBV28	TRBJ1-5	CASSLVRIGGEPQHF
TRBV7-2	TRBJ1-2	CASSPTGGGNYGYTF
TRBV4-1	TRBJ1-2	CASSQGRGGYTF
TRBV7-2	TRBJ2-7	CASSLIRPASPYEQYF
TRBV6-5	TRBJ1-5	CASSLGQYNQPQHF
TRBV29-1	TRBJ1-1	CSVVGGFF
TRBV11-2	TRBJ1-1	CASSQSTGGTEAFF
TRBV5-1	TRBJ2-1	CASSLRQIAQGGHNEQFF
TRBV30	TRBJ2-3	CACTLELDTQYF
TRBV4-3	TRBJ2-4	CASSQDLGPKNIQYF
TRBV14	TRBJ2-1	CASSQVRGRGEQFF
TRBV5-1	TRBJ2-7	CASSLGDIGSYEQYF
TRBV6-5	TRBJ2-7	CASSYLSGRSPHEQYF
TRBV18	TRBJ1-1	CASSPIFATANTEAFF
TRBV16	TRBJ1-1	CASSPGGGRAFF
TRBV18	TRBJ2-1	CASSLQGSSYNEQFF
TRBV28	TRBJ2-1	CASSFAGQGMTYNEQFF
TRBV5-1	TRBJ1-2	CASSLEDFHGYTF
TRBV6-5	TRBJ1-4	CASLRDRNEKLFF
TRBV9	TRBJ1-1	CASSVGRDRTEAFF
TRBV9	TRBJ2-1	CASSASGRPSNEQFF
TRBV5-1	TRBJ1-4	CASSLREITNEKLFF
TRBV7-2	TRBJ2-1	CASSLERGDEQFF
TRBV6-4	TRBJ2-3	CASSEKGMEDTQYF
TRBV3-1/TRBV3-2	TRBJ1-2	CASSQGANYGYTF
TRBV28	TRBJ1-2	CASSRHEKYGYTF
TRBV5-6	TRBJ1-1	CASSWGSERTEAFF
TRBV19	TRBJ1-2	CASSFAFRGYYGYTF
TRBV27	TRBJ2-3	CASSPIPLSASTDTQYF
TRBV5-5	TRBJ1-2	CASSPRQSYGYTF
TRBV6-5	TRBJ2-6	CASSYTLDSGANVLTF
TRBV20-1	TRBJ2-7	CSASWLAGSYEQYF
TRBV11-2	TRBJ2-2	CASSLRGATAGELFF
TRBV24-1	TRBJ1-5	CATKGSGMGQPQHF
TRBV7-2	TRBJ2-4	CASSFTFGDRVVIQYF
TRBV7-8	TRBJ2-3	CASSLDRRDTQYF
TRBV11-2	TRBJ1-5	CASSLTQGNQPQHF
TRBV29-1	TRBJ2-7	CSVGEGDYYEQYF
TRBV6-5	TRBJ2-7	CASSYAGGVYEQYF
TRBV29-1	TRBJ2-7	CSVTGTAFEQYF
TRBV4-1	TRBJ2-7	CASSQDPPGLAGGLSKQYF
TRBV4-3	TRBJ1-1	CASSNRGRTEAFF
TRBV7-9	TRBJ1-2	CASSPQTGDGYTF
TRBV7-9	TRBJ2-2	CASSYRGTSENTGELFF
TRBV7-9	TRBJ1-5	CASSLVSGGSNQPQHF
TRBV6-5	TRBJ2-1	CASSPPVGAGEQFF
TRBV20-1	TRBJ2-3	CSARGLDTQYF
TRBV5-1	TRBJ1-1	CASSLVPRKGTEAFF
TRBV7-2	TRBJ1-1	CASIPAGGNTEAFF